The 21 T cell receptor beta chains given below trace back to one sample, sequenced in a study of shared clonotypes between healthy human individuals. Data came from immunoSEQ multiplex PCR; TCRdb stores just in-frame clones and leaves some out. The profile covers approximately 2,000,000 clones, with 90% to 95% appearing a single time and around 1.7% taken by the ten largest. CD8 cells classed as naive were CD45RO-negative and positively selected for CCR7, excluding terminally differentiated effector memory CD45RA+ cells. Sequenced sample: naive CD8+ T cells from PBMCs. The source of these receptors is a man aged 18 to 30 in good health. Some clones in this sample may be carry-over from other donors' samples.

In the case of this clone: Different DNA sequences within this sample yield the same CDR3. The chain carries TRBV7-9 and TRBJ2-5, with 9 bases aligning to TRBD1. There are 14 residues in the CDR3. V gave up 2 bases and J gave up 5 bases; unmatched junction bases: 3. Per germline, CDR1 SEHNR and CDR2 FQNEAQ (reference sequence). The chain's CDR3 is CASSLRTGDETQYF. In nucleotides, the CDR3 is TGTGCCAGCAGCTTAAGGACAGGGGATGAGACCCAGTACTTC.

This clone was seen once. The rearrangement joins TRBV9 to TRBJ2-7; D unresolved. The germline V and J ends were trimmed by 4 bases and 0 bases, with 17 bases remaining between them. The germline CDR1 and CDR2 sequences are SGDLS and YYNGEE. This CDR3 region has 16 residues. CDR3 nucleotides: TGTGCCAGCAGCCTCAGTGCCAGGTCCCTCTCCTACGAGCAGTACTTC. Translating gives CASSLSARSLSYEQYF.

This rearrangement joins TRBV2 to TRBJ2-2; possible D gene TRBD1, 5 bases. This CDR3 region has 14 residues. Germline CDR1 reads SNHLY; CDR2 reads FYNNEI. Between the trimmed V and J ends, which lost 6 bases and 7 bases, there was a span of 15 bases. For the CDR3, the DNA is TGTGCCAGCAGGGAAACAGGTCTGGGCGGGGAGCTGTTTTTT. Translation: CASRETGLGGELFF.

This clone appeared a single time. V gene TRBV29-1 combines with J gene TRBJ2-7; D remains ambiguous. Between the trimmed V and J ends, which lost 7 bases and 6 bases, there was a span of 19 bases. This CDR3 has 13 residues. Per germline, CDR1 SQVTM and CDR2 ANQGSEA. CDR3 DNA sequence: TGCAGCGCAACCTCAATAGGGTGGGGCGAGCAGTACTTC. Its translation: CSATSIGWGEQYF.

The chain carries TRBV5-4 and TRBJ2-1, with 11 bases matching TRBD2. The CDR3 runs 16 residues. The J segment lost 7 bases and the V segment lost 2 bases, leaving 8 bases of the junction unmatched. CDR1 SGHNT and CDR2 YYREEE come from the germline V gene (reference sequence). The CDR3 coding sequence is TGTGCCAGCAGCTTAGGTTTAGCGGGAGGGAGGAATGAGCAGTTCTTC. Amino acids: CASSLGLAGGRNEQFF.

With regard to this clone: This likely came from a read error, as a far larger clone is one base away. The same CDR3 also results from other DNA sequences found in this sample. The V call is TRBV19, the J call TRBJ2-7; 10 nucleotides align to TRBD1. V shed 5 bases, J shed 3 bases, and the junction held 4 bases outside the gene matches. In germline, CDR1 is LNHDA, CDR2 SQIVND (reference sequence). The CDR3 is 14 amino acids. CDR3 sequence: CASSARDRGYEQYF. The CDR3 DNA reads TGTGCCAGTAGTGCCCGGGACAGGGGCTACGAGCAGTACTTC.

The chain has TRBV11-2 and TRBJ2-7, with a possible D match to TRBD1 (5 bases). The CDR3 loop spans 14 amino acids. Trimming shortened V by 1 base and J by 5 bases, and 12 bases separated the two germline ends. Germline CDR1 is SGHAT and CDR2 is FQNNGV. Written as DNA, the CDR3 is TGTGCCAGCAGCTTAGCGGGCAGGGCCCACGAGCAGTACTTC. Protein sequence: CASSLAGRAHEQYF.

The CDR3, as DNA: TGCGCCAGCAGCCCCCCGGGTGCAGGGACGTTCTACGAGCAGTACTTC. Translating gives CASSPPGAGTFYEQYF. The chain links TRBV4-1 to TRBJ2-7; tentatively, D is TRBD1 or TRBD2 (5 bases each). V was pared by 4 bases and J by 3 bases, with 19 bases between. The CDR3 is 16 amino acids. Germline V gene lookup returns CDR1 MGHRA and CDR2 YSYEKL.

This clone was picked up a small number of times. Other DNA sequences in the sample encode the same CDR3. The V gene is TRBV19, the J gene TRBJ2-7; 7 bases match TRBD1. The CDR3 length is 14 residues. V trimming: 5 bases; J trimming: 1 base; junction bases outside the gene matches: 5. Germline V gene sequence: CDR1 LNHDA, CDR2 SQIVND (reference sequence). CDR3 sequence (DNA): TGTGCCAGTAGTCCTTGGGACAGTTCCTACGAGCAGTACTTC. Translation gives CASSPWDSSYEQYF.

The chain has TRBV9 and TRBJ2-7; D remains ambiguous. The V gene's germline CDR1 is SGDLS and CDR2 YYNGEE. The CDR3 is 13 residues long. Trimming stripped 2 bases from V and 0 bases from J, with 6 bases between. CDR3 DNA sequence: TGTGCCAGCAGCGTTATAGACTCCTACGAGCAGTACTTC. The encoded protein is CASSVIDSYEQYF.

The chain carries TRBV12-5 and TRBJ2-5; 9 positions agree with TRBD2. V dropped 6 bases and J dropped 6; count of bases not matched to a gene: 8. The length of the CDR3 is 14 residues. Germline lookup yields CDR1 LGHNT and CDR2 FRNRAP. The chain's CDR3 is CASGLSGSPKTQYF. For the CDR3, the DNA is TGTGCTAGTGGCCTTAGCGGGAGTCCAAAGACCCAGTACTTC. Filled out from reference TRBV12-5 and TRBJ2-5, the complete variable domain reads DARVTQTPRHKVTEMGQEVTMRCQPILGHNTVFWYRQTMMQGLELLAYFRNRAPLDDSGMPKDRFSAEMPDATLATLKIQPSEPRDSAVYFCASGLSGSPKTQYFGPGTRLLVL.

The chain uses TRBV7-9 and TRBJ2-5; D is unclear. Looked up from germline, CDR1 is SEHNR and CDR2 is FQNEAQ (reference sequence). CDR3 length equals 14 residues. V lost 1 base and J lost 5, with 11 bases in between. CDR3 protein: CASSLGQVWETQYF. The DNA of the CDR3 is TGTGCCAGCAGCTTAGGGCAGGTCTGGGAGACCCAGTACTTC.

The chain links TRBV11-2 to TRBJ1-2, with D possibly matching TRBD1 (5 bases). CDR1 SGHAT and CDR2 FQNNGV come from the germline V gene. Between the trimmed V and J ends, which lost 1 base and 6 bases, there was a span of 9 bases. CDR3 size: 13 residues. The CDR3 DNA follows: TGTGCCAGCAGCTTAGGTTCGGGGGATGGCTACACCTTC. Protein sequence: CASSLGSGDGYTF.

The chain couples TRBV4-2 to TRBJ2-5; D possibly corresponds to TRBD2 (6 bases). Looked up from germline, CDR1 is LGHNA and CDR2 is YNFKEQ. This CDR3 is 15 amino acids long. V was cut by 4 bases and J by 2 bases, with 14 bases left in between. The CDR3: CASSLFAGLQETQYF. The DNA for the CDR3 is TGTGCCAGCAGCCTCTTCGCGGGATTACAAGAGACCCAGTACTTC.

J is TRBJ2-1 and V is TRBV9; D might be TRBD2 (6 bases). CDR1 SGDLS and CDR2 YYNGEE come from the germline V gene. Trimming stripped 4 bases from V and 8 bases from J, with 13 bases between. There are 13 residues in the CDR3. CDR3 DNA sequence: TGTGCCAGCAGCCCGTACGGAGGGGATGAGCAGTTCTTC. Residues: CASSPYGGDEQFF. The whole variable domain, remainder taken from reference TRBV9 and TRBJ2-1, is DSGVTQTPKHLITATGQRVTLRCSPRSGDLSVYWYQQSLDQGLQFLIQYYNGEERAKGNILERFSAQQFPDLHSELNLSSLELGDSALYFCASSPYGGDEQFFGPGTRLTVL.

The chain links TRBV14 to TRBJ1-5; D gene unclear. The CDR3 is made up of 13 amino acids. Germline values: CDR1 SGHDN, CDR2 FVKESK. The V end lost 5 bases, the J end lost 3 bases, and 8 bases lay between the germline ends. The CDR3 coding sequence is TGTGCCAGCAGCTTCTCCTCCAATCAGCCCCAGCATTTT. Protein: CASSFSSNQPQHF. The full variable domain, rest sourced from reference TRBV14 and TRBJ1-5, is EAGVTQFPSHSVIEKGQTVTLRCDPISGHDNLYWYRRVMGKEIKFLLHFVKESKQDESGMPNNRFLAERTGGTYSTLKVQPAELEDSGVYFCASSFSSNQPQHFGDGTRLSIL.

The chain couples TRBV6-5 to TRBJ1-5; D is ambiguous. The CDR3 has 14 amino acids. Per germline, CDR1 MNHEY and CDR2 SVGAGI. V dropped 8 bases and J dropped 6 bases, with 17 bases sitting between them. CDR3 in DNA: TGTGCCAGCGGAAACATGTGGGGTACTCAGCCCCAGCATTTT. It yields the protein CASGNMWGTQPQHF.

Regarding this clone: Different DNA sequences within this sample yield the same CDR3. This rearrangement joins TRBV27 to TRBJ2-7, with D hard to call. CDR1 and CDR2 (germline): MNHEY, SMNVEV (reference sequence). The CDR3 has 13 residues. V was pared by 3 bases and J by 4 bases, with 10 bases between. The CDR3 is CASSLGRTYEQYF. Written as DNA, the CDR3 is TGTGCCAGCAGTTTGGGCCGAACATACGAGCAGTACTTC.

The CDR3 DNA follows: TGTGCCAGCAGCCGACGGGACACCGACTACGAGCAGTACTTC. Translating it yields CASSRRDTDYEQYF. This rearrangement joins TRBV7-9 to TRBJ2-7; possible D gene TRBD1, 6 bases. The CDR3 has 14 residues. The V end lost 5 bases, the J end lost 3 bases, and 14 bases lay between the germline ends. The germline V gene has CDR1 SEHNR and CDR2 FQNEAQ (reference sequence).

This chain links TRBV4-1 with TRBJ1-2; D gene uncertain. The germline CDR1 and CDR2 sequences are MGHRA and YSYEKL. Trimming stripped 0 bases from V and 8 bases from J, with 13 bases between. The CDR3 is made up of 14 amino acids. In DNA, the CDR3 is TGCGCCAGCAGCCAAGATCGGAGGGAGAACGGCTACACCTTC. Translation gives CASSQDRRENGYTF.

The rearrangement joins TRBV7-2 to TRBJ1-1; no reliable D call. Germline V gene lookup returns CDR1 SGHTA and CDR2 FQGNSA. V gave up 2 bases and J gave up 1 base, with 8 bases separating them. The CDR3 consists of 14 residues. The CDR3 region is CASSLFAGNTEAFF. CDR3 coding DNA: TGTGCCAGCAGCTTATTTGCAGGGAACACTGAAGCTTTCTTT.